Listed here is a single T cell receptor beta chain. As yet, its antigen is unknown. The data derive from a study of cytomegalovirus exposure and HLA in healthy donors. Notes on the study in general: A link between a missense DCLRE1C variant and TCR beta V- and J-gene trimming emerged from a later analysis. One later analysis reportedly identified an Asian-associated ancestry cluster that showed fewer N-insertions than the approximately 710-donor mean. It was shown in a later analysis that HLA-associated TCR beta chains were more clonally expanded than other, equally common chains.

From germline, CDR1 is LNHDA and CDR2 SQIVND (reference sequence). The CDR3 contains 15 residues. Losses at the gene ends were 7 bases for V and 4 bases for J; bases not matched to a gene: 10. Vbeta (60) and Jbeta (13) primers were used in the PCR. The method was immunoSEQ multiplex PCR; TCRdb's version includes in-frame clones alone and lacks a portion of them. The sample consists of 250,000 to 350,000 clones, 70% to 90% of them appearing once. The chain employs TRBV19 and TRBJ2-1; 7 nucleotides match TRBD2. The clonotype comes from a woman under 30 in good health and CMV-seronegative. Sequenced input: PBMCs. CDR3 in DNA: TGTGCCAGTAACGAGGCAGGGACTACGTACAATGAGCAGTTCTTC. It yields the protein CASNEAGTTYNEQFF.